This T cell receptor beta chain was obtained from a study of beta chain features in type 1 diabetes. Investigators reverse transcribed all isolated RNA, so they sequenced expressed TCRB transcripts. Each sample of naive, central memory or regulatory T cells had, on average, roughly 3.6 million reads. Sequencing was performed with immunoSEQ multiplex PCR; in TCRdb, only in-frame clones are kept and a portion is missing. The data show 110,000 to 150,000 clones, 9.5% to 10% seen once. CDR3 size: 16 residues. Germline CDR1 reads SGHVS; CDR2 reads FNYEAQ. Trimming stripped 1 base from V and 2 bases from J, with 13 bases between. This clone was detected a few times. As yet, its antigen is unknown. CD4+ cells of the naive, central memory, regulatory and stem cell-like memory types were sorted via CD45RO/CCR7/CD25/CD127/CD95/CD27. General study findings and limits: In type 1 diabetes patients, VDJ junctions had fewer insertions; deletions at these junctions were more frequent.

This clonotype originated in a woman aged 40 to 50 in good health. Material for sequencing was central memory CD4+ T cells from blood. The rearrangement uses TRBV7-6 and TRBJ2-3; D unclear. Written as DNA, the CDR3 is TGTGCCAGCAGCTTAGGTTTAGCCGCGGTCACAGATACGCAGTATTTT. This translates into CASSLGLAAVTDTQYF.